This record concerns one T cell receptor (beta chain) sequence. This entry belongs to a study of blood T cell repertoires in COVID-19. The CDR3 length is 13 residues. J was trimmed by 5 bases and V by 3 bases; bases with no gene match: 1. Germline V CDR1 and CDR2: LNHDA, SQIVND (reference sequence). Authors' processing steps: Reference gene primer amplification gave estimated nucleated cell counts. Clones were sequenced by immunoSEQ multiplex PCR, and TCRdb holds only the in-frame ones, with some missing. That table is the source of V, J and clone size, and D and trimming were worked out from the DNA. This table has about 190,000 clones, approximately 86% appearing once.

The sequence was collected from a man aged 40-55 years with active or convalescent COVID-19. Material for sequencing was peripheral blood. The V gene is TRBV19, the J gene TRBJ1-1, with 9 nucleotides matching TRBD1. The CDR3 coding sequence is TGTGCCAGTAGTATCGACAGGGGGACTGAAGCTTTCTTT. Its protein is CASSIDRGTEAFF.